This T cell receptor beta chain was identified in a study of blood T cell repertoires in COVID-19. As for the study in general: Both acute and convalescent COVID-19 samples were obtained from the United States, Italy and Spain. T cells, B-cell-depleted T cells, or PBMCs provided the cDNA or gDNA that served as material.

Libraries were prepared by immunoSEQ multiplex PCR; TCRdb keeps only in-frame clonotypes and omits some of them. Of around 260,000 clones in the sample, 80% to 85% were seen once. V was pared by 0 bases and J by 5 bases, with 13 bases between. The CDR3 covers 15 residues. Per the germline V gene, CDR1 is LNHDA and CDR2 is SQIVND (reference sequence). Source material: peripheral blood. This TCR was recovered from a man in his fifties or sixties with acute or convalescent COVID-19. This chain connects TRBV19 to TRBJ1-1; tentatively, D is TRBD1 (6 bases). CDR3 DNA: TGTGCCAGTAGTATAGATCCCGGACAGAGGACTGAAGCTTTCTTT. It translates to CASSIDPGQRTEAFF.